Listed here are 29 T cell receptor beta chains from one sample, sequenced in a study of T cell responses to AZD1222 COVID-19 vaccine. Sequencing used immunoSEQ multiplex PCR; TCRdb keeps in-frame clones, though not all of them. The repertoire holds approximately 170,000 clones, about 92% seen once, with 3.5% to 5% in the top ten. Specimen: peripheral blood, collected on day 0 of AZD1222 vaccination. These receptors all come from an adult in good health.

This clone showed up just once. The rearrangement uses TRBV5-1 and TRBJ1-2; D remains ambiguous. Germline loops: CDR1 SGHRS, CDR2 YFSETQ. Trimming took off 10 bases at V and 5 bases at J, with 18 bases between the two ends. The CDR3 is 13 amino acids. CDR3 bases: TGCGCCGGAGCAGGTGGAAAGACGTATGGCTACACCTTC. Amino acid sequence: CAGAGGKTYGYTF.

This clone was counted once. CDR3 protein: CATSRVLNSISPLHF. The DNA for the CDR3 is TGTGCCACCAGCAGAGTTCTTAACTCTATTTCACCCCTCCACTTT. The chain employs TRBV15 and TRBJ1-6, with unresolved D. V gave up 1 base and J gave up 9 bases, with 13 bases separating them. This CDR3 contains 15 residues. Germline V lookup: CDR1 LNHNV, CDR2 YYDKDF (reference sequence).

The chain combines TRBV15 with TRBJ2-7; the match to TRBD1 covers 7 bases. CDR1 and CDR2 from the germline V gene are LNHNV and YYDKDF (reference sequence). J gave up 2 bases and V 10 bases, and 11 bases lay outside the gene matches. The CDR3 totals 14 residues. The CDR3 nucleotides are TGTGCCAATCTACGGTGGGACAGAGCCTACGAGCAGTACTTC. Translation: CANLRWDRAYEQYF.

This chain joins TRBV15 and TRBJ2-6; D remains ambiguous. V gave up 0 bases and J gave up 0 bases, with 21 bases separating them. CDR3 length: 21 amino acids. Per the germline V gene, CDR1 is LNHNV and CDR2 is YYDKDF (reference sequence). As DNA, the CDR3 is TGTGCCACCAGCAGAGATCTCGGTTTGGGTGGCATCTTCTCTGGGGCCAACGTCCTGACTTTC. Encoded protein: CATSRDLGLGGIFSGANVLTF.

The chain has TRBV19 and TRBJ1-1; no clear D gene. Germline-derived CDR1 and CDR2 are LNHDA and SQIVND (reference sequence). V gave up 3 bases and J gave up 1 base, with 12 bases separating them. The length of the CDR3 is 15 residues. The CDR3 is CASSINPTRNTEAFF. The CDR3 region has the DNA TGTGCCAGTAGTATCAATCCGACAAGGAACACTGAAGCTTTCTTT.

The genes are TRBV2 and TRBJ1-3; TRBD1 might be the D (5 bases). The V and J ends lost 7 bases and 0 bases respectively, with 10 bases between them. CDR1 SNHLY and CDR2 FYNNEI come from the germline V gene. The CDR3 runs to 14 residues. The CDR3 loop is CASTRQISGNTIYF. The CDR3 DNA reads as TGTGCCAGCACCCGACAGATCTCTGGAAACACCATATATTTT. The whole variable domain, remainder taken from reference TRBV2 and TRBJ1-3, is EPEVTQTPSHQVTQMGQEVILRCVPISNHLYFYWYRQILGQKVEFLVSFYNNEISEKSEIFDDQFSVERPDGSNFTLKIRSTKLEDSAMYFCASTRQISGNTIYFGEGSWLTVV.

The CDR3 DNA is TGTGCCAGCAGCCCCTCGCCTCTGGGGGCTTTCTTT. Residues: CASSPSPLGAFF. The chain joins TRBV12-3 or TRBV12-4 to TRBJ1-1; D call uncertain. CDR3 length: 12 residues. V was trimmed by 6 bases and J by 11 bases, leaving 16 bases between them.

This chain links TRBV19 with TRBJ1-2; 8 bases align to TRBD1. Trimming at V came to 6 bases and at J to 4 bases, leaving 7 bases not matched to a gene. Germline assignment: CDR1 LNHDA and CDR2 SQIVND (reference sequence). The CDR3 sequence is 14 residues long. The CDR3, as DNA: TGTGCCAGTAGGAACCCAGGGGGCCGCTATGGCTACACCTTC. Its protein is CASRNPGGRYGYTF.

The rearrangement uses TRBV11-2 and TRBJ2-7; 9 nucleotides align to TRBD1. Germline trimming cut 5 bases from V and 2 bases from J; bases unmatched to any gene: 4. This CDR3 is 14 amino acids long. Germline V lookup: CDR1 SGHAT, CDR2 FQNNGV. The CDR3, as DNA: TGTGCCAGCAGCCTCGGACAGGGGACCTACGAGCAGTACTTC. Translating it yields CASSLGQGTYEQYF.

This chain uses TRBV27 with TRBJ1-1, with TRBD1 as a possible D gene (6 bases). Trimming pared 7 bases from V and 1 base from J, leaving 16 bases between. In germline, CDR1 is MNHEY, CDR2 SMNVEV (reference sequence). This CDR3 has 15 amino acids. The CDR3 region is CASNVYGQPNTEAFF. CDR3 in DNA: TGTGCCAGCAACGTATATGGACAGCCGAACACTGAAGCTTTCTTT.

The chain carries TRBV4-1 and TRBJ1-5; D is ambiguous. This CDR3 comprises 17 residues. Germline V lookup: CDR1 MGHRA, CDR2 YSYEKL. V was cut by 0 bases and J by 7 bases, with 19 bases left in between. The CDR3, as DNA: TGCGCCAGCAGCCAAGAGGGGAGAAAGGGCCCTAACCAGCCCCAGCATTTT. It translates to CASSQEGRKGPNQPQHF.

This sequence joins TRBV25-1 and TRBJ1-2; 8 bases agree with TRBD1. CDR1 is MGHDK and CDR2 is SYGVNS in the germline V gene. The trim removed 8 bases at V and 4 bases at J, leaving 6 bases unmatched. The CDR3 spans 13 residues. In DNA form, the CDR3 reads TGTGCCAGCCGACCTACAGGGGGCTATGGCTACACCTTC. Translated: CASRPTGGYGYTF.

CDR3 loop: CASRPIMNTEAFF. CDR3 sequence (DNA): TGTGCCAGCAGGCCAATTATGAACACTGAAGCTTTCTTT. The V and J genes are TRBV27 and TRBJ1-1; D gene uncertain. Germline CDR1 MNHEY, CDR2 SMNVEV (reference sequence). Trimming removed 6 bases at V and 0 bases at J, with 8 bases between. This CDR3 spans 13 amino acids.

V usage is TRBV19 and J usage is TRBJ1-5, with D maybe TRBD1 (5 bases). Germline loops: CDR1 LNHDA, CDR2 SQIVND (reference sequence). The CDR3 runs to 15 residues. The V and J ends lost 1 base and 6 bases respectively, with 13 bases between them. Here the CDR3 reads CASSIAGYGGQPQHF. CDR3 in DNA: TGTGCCAGTAGTATAGCAGGGTACGGGGGTCAGCCCCAGCATTTT.

V gene TRBV6-1 combines with J gene TRBJ1-1, with D perhaps TRBD1 (5 bases). V was clipped by 2 bases and J by 4 bases, with 14 bases between them. Germline V gene sequence: CDR1 MNHNS, CDR2 SASEGT. The CDR3 consists of 15 residues. CDR3 coding DNA: TGTGCCAGCAGTGAACGGGTCTTTGGGGGCACTGAAGCTTTCTTT. Its protein product is CASSERVFGGTEAFF.

The chain joins TRBV11-2 to TRBJ1-1; no firm D call. Germline loops: CDR1 SGHAT, CDR2 FQNNGV. V was trimmed by 9 bases and J by 0 bases, leaving 5 bases between them. The CDR3 loop spans 11 amino acids. CDR3 protein: CASLLNTEAFF. In DNA, the CDR3 is TGTGCCAGTCTCCTGAACACTGAAGCTTTCTTT. The complete variable domain, with remaining parts taken from reference TRBV11-2 and TRBJ1-1, reads EAGVAQSPRYKIIEKRQSVAFWCNPISGHATLYWYQQILGQGPKLLIQFQNNGVVDDSQLPKDRFSAERLKGVDSTLKIQPAKLEDSAVYLCASLLNTEAFFGQGTRLTVV.

The J gene is TRBJ2-1, the V gene TRBV11-3; TRBD2 agrees at 8 bases. CDR3 length equals 14 residues. Germline CDR1 is SGHNT and CDR2 is YENEEA. With 5 bases clipped from V and 6 bases from J, the junction kept 6 bases outside the gene matches. The CDR3 region is CASSPTSEINEQFF. CDR3 nucleotide sequence: TGTGCCAGCAGCCCGACTAGCGAGATCAATGAGCAGTTCTTC.

Regarding this clone: At one of its ends the junction is not consistent with the germline gene, which may arise from a read error. CDR3 bases: TGTGCCAGCTCACCACCCGGACTAGCCGAAAACATTCAGTACTTC. Its translation: CASSPPGLAENIQYF. The V gene is TRBV18, the J gene TRBJ2-4, with 8 bases lining up with TRBD2. CDR1 and CDR2 from the germline V gene are KGHSH and LQKENI. The CDR3 runs to 15 residues.

The count of this clone is one. The chain has TRBV3-1 (or the pseudogene TRBV3-2) and TRBJ2-5; D uncertain. Deletions cut 1 base from V and 4 bases from J, with 10 bases between. The germline V gene encodes CDR1 LGHDT and CDR2 YNNKEL (reference sequence). The CDR3 length is 14 residues. CDR3 DNA sequence: TGTGCCAGCAGCCAAGGGAAAACCATAGAGACCCAGTACTTC. This gives the protein CASSQGKTIETQYF.

The J gene is TRBJ1-5, the V gene TRBV30; 9 bases are shared with TRBD1. V was clipped by 8 bases and J by 0 bases; unmatched bases: 11. CDR3 length: 16 amino acids. The germline gives CDR1 GTSNPN, CDR2 SVGIG (reference sequence). The CDR3 DNA sequence: TGTGCCCCGGGGGACAGGGATTGTTGTAGCAATCAGCCCCAGCATTTT. It is translated as CAPGDRDCCSNQPQHF.

On this clone itself: This may be a read error, as it is one base from a much larger clone. Here the CDR3 reads CASSAANYGYTF. CDR3 bases: TGTGCCAGCAGTGCAGCTAACTATGGCTACACCTTC. The V gene is TRBV2, the J gene TRBJ1-2; no firm D call. Per the germline V gene, CDR1 is SNHLY and CDR2 is FYNNEI. The CDR3 has 12 amino acids. Trimming shortened V by 4 bases and J by 0 bases, and 3 bases separated the two germline ends.

This clone has just one count. J is TRBJ1-1 and V is TRBV3-1 (or the pseudogene TRBV3-2); D call uncertain. This CDR3 has 15 amino acids. Germline values: CDR1 LGHDT, CDR2 YNNKEL (reference sequence). V was trimmed by 4 bases and J by 1 base, leaving 13 bases between them. The CDR3 DNA reads TGTGCCAGCAGCCGAAGTATCCGTGAGAACACTGAAGCTTTCTTT. Translation: CASSRSIRENTEAFF.

This sequence joins TRBV15 and TRBJ1-3; a weak D match, TRBD1 (5 bases). The CDR3 is made up of 16 amino acids. The V and J ends lost 0 bases and 2 bases respectively, with 11 bases between them. Germline V gene lookup returns CDR1 LNHNV and CDR2 YYDKDF (reference sequence). The CDR3 bases are TGTGCCACCAGCAGAGATGCAGGGCTTACTGGAAACACCATATATTTT. As protein: CATSRDAGLTGNTIYF.

This CDR3 reads CASSTTSGSLDEQFF. CDR3 in DNA: TGTGCCAGCAGTACGACTAGCGGGAGTCTCGATGAGCAGTTCTTC. The chain links TRBV6-4 to TRBJ2-1; 12 positions agree with TRBD2. Germline V gene lookup returns CDR1 MRHNA and CDR2 SNTAGT. V was clipped by 5 bases and J by 8 bases; unmatched bases: 7. This CDR3 is built from 15 residues.

The chain links TRBV5-8 to TRBJ2-7, with TRBD1 identical over 7 bases. Germline CDR1 reads SGHTS; CDR2 reads YDEGEE. The CDR3 contains 12 residues. V was clipped by 8 bases and J by 2 bases; unmatched bases: 4. CDR3 in amino acids: CARDRKTYEQYF. As DNA, the CDR3 is TGTGCCAGGGACAGGAAGACCTACGAGCAGTACTTC. Full variable domain (outside the CDR3, taken from reference TRBV5-8 and TRBJ2-7): EAGVTQSPTHLIKTRGQQATLRCSPISGHTSVYWYQQALGLGLQFLLWYDEGEERNRGNFPPRFSGRQFPNYSSELNVNALELEDSALYLCARDRKTYEQYFGPGTRLTVT.

The chain carries TRBV6-5 and TRBJ2-7; D is uncertain. V was trimmed by 6 bases and J by 3 bases, leaving 12 bases between them. The CDR3 has 13 amino acids. Germline loops: CDR1 MNHEY, CDR2 SVGAGI. CDR3 in DNA: TGTGCCAGCAGAACGAGTGGGAACTACGAGCAGTACTTC. Its protein product is CASRTSGNYEQYF.

The chain links TRBV25-1 to TRBJ1-2; TRBD1 is a possible D gene (5 bases). Germline lookup yields CDR1 MGHDK and CDR2 SYGVNS. V was trimmed by 1 base and J by 3 bases, leaving 15 bases between them. The CDR3 spans 16 residues. The CDR3 sequence is CASSESGTGDHYGYTF. The CDR3 coding sequence is TGTGCCAGCAGTGAATCGGGTACAGGCGATCACTATGGCTACACCTTC.

J is TRBJ1-2 and V is TRBV12-3 or TRBV12-4; D might be TRBD1 (5 bases). There are 13 residues in the CDR3. Trimming shortened V by 5 bases and J by 2 bases, and 9 bases separated the two germline ends. CDR3 amino acids: CASSPTENYGYTF. The DNA for the CDR3 is TGTGCCAGCAGTCCGACAGAGAACTATGGCTACACCTTC.

The chain has TRBV29-1 and TRBJ2-3; D not certain. Between the trimmed V and J ends, which lost 3 bases and 0 bases, there was a span of 4 bases. This CDR3 is 12 amino acids long. CDR1 SQVTM and CDR2 ANQGSEA come from the germline V gene. As DNA, the CDR3 is TGCAGCGTTGATGGGAGCACAGATACGCAGTATTTT. This translates into CSVDGSTDTQYF.